The present T cell receptor (beta chain) was sequenced within a study of blood T cells in healthy people across ages. Overall study results and limits: CMV status of donors was unknown, possibly confounding expanded clonotype changes. Per million T cells, the diversity of TCR beta decreased roughly linearly as age advanced.

Of note for this clonotype: Its specificity is unknown.

A second PCR, run for roughly 7 to 11 cycles, used a sample-barcoded 5' primer plus a J-beta primer mix. A template-switch adaptor that had 12 random nucleotides put a tag on each cDNA molecule. TCRdb re-derived calls from the 5' RACE reads in MiXCR, one entry per CDR3 protein. Among 1.8 million or so distinct CDR3 sequences listed, around 42% were seen once. The extraction recovered at least 5 micrograms of total RNA per sample. Germline V gene lookup returns CDR1 MGHRA and CDR2 YSYEKL. Trimming removed 3 bases from V and 3 bases from J; junction bases left unmatched: 6. This CDR3 spans 16 amino acids.

This TCR came from a human donor in good health. V usage is TRBV4-1 and J usage is TRBJ2-5, with TRBD2 matching over 11 bases. Material: blood. CDR3 loop: CASSQATSGAEETQYF. The CDR3 DNA reads TGCGCCAGCAGCCAGGCGACTAGCGGGGCAGAAGAGACCCAGTACTTC.